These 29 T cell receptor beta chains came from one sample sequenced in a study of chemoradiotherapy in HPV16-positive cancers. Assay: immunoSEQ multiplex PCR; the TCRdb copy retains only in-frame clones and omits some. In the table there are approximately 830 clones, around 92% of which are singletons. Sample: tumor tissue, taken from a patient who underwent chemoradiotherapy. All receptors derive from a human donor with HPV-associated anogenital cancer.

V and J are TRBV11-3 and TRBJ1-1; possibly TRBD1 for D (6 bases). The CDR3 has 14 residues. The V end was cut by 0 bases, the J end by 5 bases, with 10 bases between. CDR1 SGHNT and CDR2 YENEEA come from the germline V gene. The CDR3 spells CASSLDPGVTEAFF. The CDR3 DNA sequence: TGTGCCAGCAGCTTAGATCCAGGGGTGACTGAAGCTTTCTTT. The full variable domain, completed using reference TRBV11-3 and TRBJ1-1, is EAGVVQSPRYKIIEKKQPVAFWCNPISGHNTLYWYLQNLGQGPELLIRYENEEAVDDSQLPKDRFSAERLKGVDSTLKIQPAELGDSAVYLCASSLDPGVTEAFFGQGTRLTVV.

The DNA of the CDR3 is TGTGCCAGCAGCCAAGACAGTGGCATGAACACTGAAGCTTTCTTT. Translation: CASSQDSGMNTEAFF. The chain employs TRBV4-2 and TRBJ1-1; D gene ambiguous. With 0 bases removed from V and 0 bases from J, the gap between germline ends came to 8 bases. The germline V gene encodes CDR1 LGHNA and CDR2 YNFKEQ. The CDR3 runs to 15 residues.

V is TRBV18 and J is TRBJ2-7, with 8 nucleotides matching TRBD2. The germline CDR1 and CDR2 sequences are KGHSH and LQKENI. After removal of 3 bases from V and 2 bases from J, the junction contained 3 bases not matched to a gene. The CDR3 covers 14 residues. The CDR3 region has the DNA TGTGCCAGCTCACCCGGGGGGGGCCCCTACGAGCAGTACTTC. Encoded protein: CASSPGGGPYEQYF.

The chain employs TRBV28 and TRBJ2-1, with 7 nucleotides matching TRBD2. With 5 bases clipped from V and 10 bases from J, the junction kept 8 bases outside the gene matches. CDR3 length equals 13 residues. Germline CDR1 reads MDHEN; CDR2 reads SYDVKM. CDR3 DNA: TGTGCCAGCAGTACCTCTCCGGGACTAGAGCAGTTCTTC. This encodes CASSTSPGLEQFF. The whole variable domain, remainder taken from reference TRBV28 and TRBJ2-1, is DVKVTQSSRYLVKRTGEKVFLECVQDMDHENMFWYRQDPGLGLRLIYFSYDVKMKEKGDIPEGYSVSREKKERFSLILESASTNQTSMYLCASSTSPGLEQFFGPGTRLTVL.

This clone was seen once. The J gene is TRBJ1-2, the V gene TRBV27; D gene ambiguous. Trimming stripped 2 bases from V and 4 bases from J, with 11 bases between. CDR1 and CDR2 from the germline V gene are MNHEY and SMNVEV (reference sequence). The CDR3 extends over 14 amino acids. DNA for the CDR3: TGTGCCAGCAGTTTAGGCGGCCAGCCCTATGGCTACACCTTC. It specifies CASSLGGQPYGYTF.

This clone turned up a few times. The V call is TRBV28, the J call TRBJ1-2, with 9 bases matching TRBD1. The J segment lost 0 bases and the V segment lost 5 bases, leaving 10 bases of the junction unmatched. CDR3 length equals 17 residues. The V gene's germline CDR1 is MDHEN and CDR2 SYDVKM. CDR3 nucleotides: TGTGCCAGCAGTCGAGACCGGTACAGGGGGCCTAACTATGGCTACACCTTC. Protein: CASSRDRYRGPNYGYTF.

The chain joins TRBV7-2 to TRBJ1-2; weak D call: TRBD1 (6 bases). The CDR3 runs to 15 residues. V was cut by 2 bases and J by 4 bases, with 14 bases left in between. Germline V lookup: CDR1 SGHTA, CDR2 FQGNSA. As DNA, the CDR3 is TGTGCCAGCAGCTTAACGGGCCAAGGGGGCTATGGCTACACCTTC. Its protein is CASSLTGQGGYGYTF.

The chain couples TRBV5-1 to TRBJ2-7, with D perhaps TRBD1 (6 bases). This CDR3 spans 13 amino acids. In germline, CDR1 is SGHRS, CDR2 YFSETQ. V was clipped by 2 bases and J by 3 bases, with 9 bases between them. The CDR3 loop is CASSLDRIYEQYF. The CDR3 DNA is TGCGCCAGCAGCTTAGACAGGATCTACGAGCAGTACTTC.

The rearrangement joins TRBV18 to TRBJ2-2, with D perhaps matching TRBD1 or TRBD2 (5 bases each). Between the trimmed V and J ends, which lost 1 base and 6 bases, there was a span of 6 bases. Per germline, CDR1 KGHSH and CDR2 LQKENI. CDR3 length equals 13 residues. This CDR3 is CASSPRGAGELFF. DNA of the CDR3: TGTGCCAGCTCACCACGAGGGGCCGGGGAGCTGTTTTTT.

The CDR3 region has the DNA TGTGCCAGCAGCTTAAGACCCGGTCAGGGGCAGTATTTT. It encodes CASSLRPGQGQYF. V gene TRBV7-2 combines with J gene TRBJ2-3; D might be TRBD1 (5 bases). Germline loops: CDR1 SGHTA, CDR2 FQGNSA. V lost 2 bases and J 11 bases, leaving 14 bases between the germline ends. This CDR3 comprises 13 residues.

This CDR3 is CASSEALLPGASGAFF. CDR3 nucleotide sequence: TGTGCCAGCAGTGAAGCGCTTCTTCCCGGGGCCTCTGGGGCTTTCTTT. This rearrangement joins TRBV2 to TRBJ1-1; D may be TRBD1 (5 bases). There are 16 residues in the CDR3. The ends were cut back, 0 bases at V and 11 bases at J, with 22 bases in the middle. Germline V gene data show CDR1 as SNHLY and CDR2 as FYNNEI.

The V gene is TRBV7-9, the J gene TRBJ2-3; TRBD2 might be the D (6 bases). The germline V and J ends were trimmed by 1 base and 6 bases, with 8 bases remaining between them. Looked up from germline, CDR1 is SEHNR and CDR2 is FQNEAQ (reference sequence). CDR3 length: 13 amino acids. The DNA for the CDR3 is TGTGCCAGCAGCTTAGGCGGGAAGGATACGCAGTATTTT. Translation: CASSLGGKDTQYF.

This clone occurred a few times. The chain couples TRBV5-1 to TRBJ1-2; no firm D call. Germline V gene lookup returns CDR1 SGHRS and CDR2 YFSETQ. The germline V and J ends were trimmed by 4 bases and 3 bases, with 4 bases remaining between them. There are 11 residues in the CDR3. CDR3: CASSEDYGYTF. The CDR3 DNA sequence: TGCGCCAGCAGCGAGGACTATGGCTACACCTTC.

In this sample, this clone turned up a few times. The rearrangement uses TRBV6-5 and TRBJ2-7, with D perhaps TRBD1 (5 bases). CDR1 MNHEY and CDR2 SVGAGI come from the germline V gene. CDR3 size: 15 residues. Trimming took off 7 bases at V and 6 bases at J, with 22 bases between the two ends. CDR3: CASTPPGRAAAEQYF. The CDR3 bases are TGTGCCAGCACTCCCCCCGGCAGGGCTGCCGCCGAGCAGTACTTC.

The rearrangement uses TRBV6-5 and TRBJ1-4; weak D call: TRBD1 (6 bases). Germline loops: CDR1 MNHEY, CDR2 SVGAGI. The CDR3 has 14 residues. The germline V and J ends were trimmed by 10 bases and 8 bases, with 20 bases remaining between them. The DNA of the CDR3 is TGTGCCACTCCATCAGCAGGGGCAGAGGAAAAACTGTTTTTT. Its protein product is CATPSAGAEEKLFF.

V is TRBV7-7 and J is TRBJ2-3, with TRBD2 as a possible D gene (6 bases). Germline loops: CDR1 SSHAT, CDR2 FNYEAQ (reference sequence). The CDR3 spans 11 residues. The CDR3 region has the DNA TGTGCTAGCGGCGACACAGATACGCAGTATTTT. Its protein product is CASGDTDTQYF. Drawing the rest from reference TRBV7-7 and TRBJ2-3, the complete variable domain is GAGVSQSPRYKVTKRGQDVTLRCDPISSHATLYWYQQALGQGPEFLTYFNYEAQPDKSGLPSDRFSAERPEGSISTLTIQRTEQRDSAMYRCASGDTDTQYFGPGTRLTVL.

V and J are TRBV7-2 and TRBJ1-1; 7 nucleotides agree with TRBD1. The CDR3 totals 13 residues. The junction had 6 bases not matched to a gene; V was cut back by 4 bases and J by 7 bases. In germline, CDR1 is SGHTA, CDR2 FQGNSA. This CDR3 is CASSSDRRREAFF. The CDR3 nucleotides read TGTGCCAGCAGCTCGGACAGGAGGCGTGAAGCTTTCTTT.

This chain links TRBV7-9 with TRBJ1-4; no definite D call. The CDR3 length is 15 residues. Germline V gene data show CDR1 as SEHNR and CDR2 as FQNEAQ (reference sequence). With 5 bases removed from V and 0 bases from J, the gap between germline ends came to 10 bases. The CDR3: CASSLRRTTNEKLFF. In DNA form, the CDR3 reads TGTGCCAGCAGCCTGCGACGGACAACTAATGAAAAACTGTTTTTT.

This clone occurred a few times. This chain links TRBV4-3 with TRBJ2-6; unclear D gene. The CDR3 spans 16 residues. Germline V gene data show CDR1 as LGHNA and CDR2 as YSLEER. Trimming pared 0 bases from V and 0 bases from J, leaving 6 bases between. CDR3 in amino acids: CASSQDSTSGANVLTF. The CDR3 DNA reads TGCGCCAGCAGCCAAGACTCAACCTCTGGGGCCAACGTCCTGACTTTC.

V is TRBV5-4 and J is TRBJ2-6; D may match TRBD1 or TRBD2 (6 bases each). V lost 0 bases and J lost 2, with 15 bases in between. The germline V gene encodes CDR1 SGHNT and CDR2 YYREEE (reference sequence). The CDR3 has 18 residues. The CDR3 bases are TGTGCCAGCAGCTTGGGGGGGGCAGGGCGTACTGGGGCCAACGTCCTGACTTTC. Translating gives CASSLGGAGRTGANVLTF.

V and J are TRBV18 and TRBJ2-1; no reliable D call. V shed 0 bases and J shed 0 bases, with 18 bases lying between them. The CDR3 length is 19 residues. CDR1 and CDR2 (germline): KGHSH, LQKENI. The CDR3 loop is CASSPPSRGWESSYNEQFF. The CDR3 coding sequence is TGTGCCAGCTCACCACCGTCGCGAGGCTGGGAAAGCTCCTACAATGAGCAGTTCTTC.

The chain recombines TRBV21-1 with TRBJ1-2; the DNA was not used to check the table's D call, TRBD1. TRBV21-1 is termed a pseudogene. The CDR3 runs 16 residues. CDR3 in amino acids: CASSKMGNNRNYGYTF. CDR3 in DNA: TGTGCCAGCAGCAAAATGGGCAACAACCGTAACTATGGCTACACCTTC.

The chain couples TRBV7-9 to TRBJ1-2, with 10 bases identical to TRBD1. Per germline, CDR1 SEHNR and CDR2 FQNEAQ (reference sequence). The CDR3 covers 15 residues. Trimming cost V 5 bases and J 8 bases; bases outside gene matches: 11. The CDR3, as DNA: TGTGCCAGCAGCAACTCGGGGGGGACAGGGGTCGGCTACACCTTC. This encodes CASSNSGGTGVGYTF.

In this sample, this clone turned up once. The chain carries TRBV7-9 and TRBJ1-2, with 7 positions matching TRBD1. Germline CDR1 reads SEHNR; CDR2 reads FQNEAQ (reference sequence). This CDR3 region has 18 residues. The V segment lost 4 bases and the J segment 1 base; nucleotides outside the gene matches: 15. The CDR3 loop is CASSSLGGRGDINYGYTF. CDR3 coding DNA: TGTGCCAGCAGCTCCTTAGGTGGCAGGGGGGATATTAACTATGGCTACACCTTC.

The CDR3 is CAHFPNFGDTQYF. CDR3 coding DNA: TGTGCTCACTTTCCCAATTTTGGAGATACGCAGTATTTT. This rearrangement joins TRBV28 to TRBJ2-3; the D is unclear. The germline V gene has CDR1 MDHEN and CDR2 SYDVKM. The CDR3 consists of 13 residues.

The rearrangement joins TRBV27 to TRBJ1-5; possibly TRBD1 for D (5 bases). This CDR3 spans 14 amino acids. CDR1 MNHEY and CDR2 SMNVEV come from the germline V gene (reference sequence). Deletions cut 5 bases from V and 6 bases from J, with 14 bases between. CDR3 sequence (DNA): TGTGCCAGCAGTGGGAGGGGCCAAGGTCAGCCCCAGCATTTT. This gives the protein CASSGRGQGQPQHF.

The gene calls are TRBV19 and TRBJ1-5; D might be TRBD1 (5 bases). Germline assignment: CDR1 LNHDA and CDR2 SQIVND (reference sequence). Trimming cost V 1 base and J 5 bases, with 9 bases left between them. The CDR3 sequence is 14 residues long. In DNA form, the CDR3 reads TGTGCCAGTAGTATAGTAAGGGGCCATCAGCCCCAGCATTTT. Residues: CASSIVRGHQPQHF.

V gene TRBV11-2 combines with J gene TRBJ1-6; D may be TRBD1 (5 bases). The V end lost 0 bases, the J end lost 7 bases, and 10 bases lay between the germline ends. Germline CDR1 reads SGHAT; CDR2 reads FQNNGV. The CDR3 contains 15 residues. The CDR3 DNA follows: TGTGCCAGCAGCTTAGAGCCGGGGCAGAATTCACCCCTCCACTTT. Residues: CASSLEPGQNSPLHF.

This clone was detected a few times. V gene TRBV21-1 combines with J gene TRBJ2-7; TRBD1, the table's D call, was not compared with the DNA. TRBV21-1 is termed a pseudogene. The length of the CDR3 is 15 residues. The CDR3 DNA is TGTGCCAGACCACCGCCCAGGACAGAGAGATACGAGCAGTACGTC. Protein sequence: CARPPPRTERYEQYV.